This T cell receptor (beta chain) was captured in a study of blood T cells in healthy people across ages. Alongside a J-beta primer mix, a sample-barcoded 5' primer served in a second PCR lasting roughly 6 to 11 cycles. Each cDNA molecule received a tag from a template-switch adaptor that had 12 random nucleotides. TCRdb itself ran the 5' RACE reads through MiXCR, one entry per CDR3 protein. This repertoire shows some 760,000 distinct CDR3 sequences, around 25% found once; its top ten account for 9.4%. CDR1 SGHRS and CDR2 YFSETQ come from the germline V gene. V trimming: 0 bases; J trimming: 6 bases; junction bases outside the gene matches: 8. The CDR3 runs 15 residues. This sample was shared with a second study, whose subject was T cells of mothers and their children.

V usage is TRBV5-1 and J usage is TRBJ1-1; 7 positions agree with TRBD1. This receptor was taken from a boy aged 5 to 17 in good health. The sequenced sample was blood. CDR3 sequence (DNA): TGCGCCAGCAGCTTGGGCCAAGACAGGGACCCTGAAGCTTTCTTT. Translating gives CASSLGQDRDPEAFF. Full variable domain (outside the CDR3, taken from reference TRBV5-1 and TRBJ1-1): KAGVTQTPRYLIKTRGQQVTLSCSPISGHRSVSWYQQTPGQGLQFLFEYFSETQRNKGNFPGRFSGRQFSNSRSEMNVSTLELGDSALYLCASSLGQDRDPEAFFGQGTRLTVV.